This T cell receptor (beta chain) was documented in a study of blood T cell repertoires in COVID-19. The wider study: There were acute and convalescent COVID-19 samples, and they came from the United States, Italy and Spain.

The protocol was immunoSEQ multiplex PCR, while the TCRdb copy is restricted to in-frame clones and leaves out a portion. The sample holds roughly 250,000 clones, 70% to 90% seen once. V shed 6 bases and J 5 bases; nucleotides not matched to a gene: 8. Germline V gene sequence: CDR1 MNHEY, CDR2 SVGAGI. The CDR3 covers 14 residues. The sample was PBMCs or T cells enriched from blood (not recorded which). V gene TRBV6-5 combines with J gene TRBJ1-1; 8 bases map to TRBD1. The receptor's source is a woman between 25 and 40 years old who had recovered from COVID-19. CDR3 nucleotides: TGTGCCAGCAGACACCGACAGGGGAGGACTGAAGCTTTCTTT. Its protein is CASRHRQGRTEAFF.